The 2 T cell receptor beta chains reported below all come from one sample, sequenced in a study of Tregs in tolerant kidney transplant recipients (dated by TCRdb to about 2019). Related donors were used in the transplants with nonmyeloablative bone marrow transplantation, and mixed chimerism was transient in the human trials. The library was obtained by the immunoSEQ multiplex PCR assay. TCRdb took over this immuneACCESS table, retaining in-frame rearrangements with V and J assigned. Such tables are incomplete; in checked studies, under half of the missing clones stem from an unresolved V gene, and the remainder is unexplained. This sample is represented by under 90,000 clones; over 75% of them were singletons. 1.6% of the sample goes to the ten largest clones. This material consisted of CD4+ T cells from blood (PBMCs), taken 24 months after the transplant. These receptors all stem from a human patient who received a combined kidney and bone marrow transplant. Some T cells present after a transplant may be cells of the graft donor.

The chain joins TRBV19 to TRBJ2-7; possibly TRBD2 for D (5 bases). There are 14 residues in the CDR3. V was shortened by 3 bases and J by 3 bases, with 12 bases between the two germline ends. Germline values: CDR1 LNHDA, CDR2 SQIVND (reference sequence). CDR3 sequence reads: CASSMRVGVYEQYF. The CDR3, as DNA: TGTGCCAGTAGTATGCGGGTCGGTGTCTACGAGCAGTACTTC.

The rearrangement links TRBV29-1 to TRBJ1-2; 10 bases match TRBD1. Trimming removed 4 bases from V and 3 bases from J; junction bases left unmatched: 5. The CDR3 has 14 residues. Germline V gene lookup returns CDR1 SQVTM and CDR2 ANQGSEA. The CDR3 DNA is TGCAGCGTTGCGACAGGGGGCGTAGACTATGGCTACACCTTC. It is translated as CSVATGGVDYGYTF.